The subject of this entry is one TCR beta chain. Antigen specificity is unknown. This record comes from a study of shared clonotypes between healthy human individuals. It was across several immunoSEQ plates that each subset's genomic DNA was evenly split. Using immunoSEQ multiplex PCR, the repertoire was profiled, and TCRdb retains in-frame clones only, with some absent. The table lists roughly 1.4 million clones, about 98.5% of them singletons. Broader study findings: The authors sampled blood alone, and tissue repertoires likely differ.

There are 15 residues in the CDR3. Trimming took 6 bases from V and 7 from J, leaving 18 bases between them. Germline V gene data show CDR1 as LNHDA and CDR2 as SQIVND (reference sequence). The TCR comes from a man aged 25-40 years in good health. Input material: naive CD4+ T cells sorted from blood. This sample's subset: CD45RA+ positively selected. The J gene is TRBJ2-2, the V gene TRBV19; D might be TRBD1 (6 bases). CDR3 residues: CASSLTGRTVGELFF. The CDR3 region has the DNA TGTGCCAGTAGCCTGACAGGACGAACGGTCGGGGAGCTGTTTTTT.